The rows below give T cell receptor beta chains drawn from one sample of a study of siplizumab effects on memory and regulatory T cells. Sequencing was performed with immunoSEQ multiplex PCR; in TCRdb, only in-frame clones are kept and a portion is missing. The data show 99,000 or so clones, 85% to 95% seen once. The material sequenced was CD4+ T cells sorted from blood. The receptor source for this set is a human donor in good health. The CDR3 runs from the conserved cysteine through the conserved F or W. Fields, in order: J gene, CDR3 length, clone size, V gene, D gene, CDR3 DNA, CDR3 protein. A D gene is named only where the DNA matches it firmly. The size of a clone is reported for some rows only, either as once, few or many, or as a class for expanded clones.

J gene: TRBJ2-7
CDR3 length: 14
clone size: .
V gene: TRBV5-1
D gene: TRBD2
CDR3 DNA: TGCGCCAGCAGGACTAGCGGTCTTTCCTACGAGCAGTACTTC
CDR3 protein: CASRTSGLSYEQYF

J gene: TRBJ1-4
CDR3 length: 15
clone size: once
V gene: TRBV28
D gene: .
CDR3 DNA: TGTGCCAGCAGTTCACGGGGAGGCCCCAAGGAAAAACTGTTTTTT
CDR3 protein: CASSSRGGPKEKLFF

J gene: TRBJ2-1
CDR3 length: 12
clone size: .
V gene: TRBV18
D gene: .
CDR3 DNA: TGTGCCAGCTCCCAAACGGACAATGAGCAGTTCTTC
CDR3 protein: CASSQTDNEQFF

J gene: TRBJ1-2
CDR3 length: 14
clone size: .
V gene: TRBV9
D gene: .
CDR3 DNA: TGTGCCAGCAGCGTAGCTGAGGAGAACTATGGCTACACCTTC
CDR3 protein: CASSVAEENYGYTF

J gene: TRBJ1-2
CDR3 length: 12
clone size: .
V gene: TRBV6-1
D gene: TRBD1
CDR3 DNA: TGTGCCAGCAGTGCCGACAGGGACGGCTACACCTTC
CDR3 protein: CASSADRDGYTF

J gene: TRBJ1-1
CDR3 length: 11
clone size: .
V gene: TRBV6-1
D gene: .
CDR3 DNA: TGTGCCAGCAGCCGACAGACTGAAGCTTTCTTT
CDR3 protein: CASSRQTEAFF

J gene: TRBJ2-1
CDR3 length: 13
clone size: .
V gene: TRBV10-3
D gene: TRBD2
CDR3 DNA: TGTGCCATCAGCCAGGGACTAGTGACCGAGCAGTTCTTC
CDR3 protein: CAISQGLVTEQFF

J gene: TRBJ2-1
CDR3 length: 16
clone size: once
V gene: TRBV7-8
D gene: TRBD2
CDR3 DNA: TGTGCCAGCAGCCCGTCGTTTAGGACTAGCAACAATGAGCAGTTCTTC
CDR3 protein: CASSPSFRTSNNEQFF

J gene: TRBJ2-3
CDR3 length: 20
clone size: .
V gene: TRBV6-1
D gene: TRBD2
CDR3 DNA: TGTGCCAGCAGTGCTTCGTCCGGACCGGGACTAGCGGGGGGAACAGATACGCAGTATTTT
CDR3 protein: CASSASSGPGLAGGTDTQYF

J gene: TRBJ1-6
CDR3 length: 13
clone size: .
V gene: TRBV2
D gene: .
CDR3 DNA: TGTGCCAGCAGTGGTGAGGGCGATTCACCCCTCCACTTT
CDR3 protein: CASSGEGDSPLHF

J gene: TRBJ2-3
CDR3 length: 16
clone size: .
V gene: TRBV4-3
D gene: .
CDR3 DNA: TGCGCCAGCAGCCAAGACCCAGGGACTTGGACAGATACGCAGTATTTT
CDR3 protein: CASSQDPGTWTDTQYF

J gene: TRBJ1-5
CDR3 length: 17
clone size: .
V gene: TRBV2
D gene: .
CDR3 DNA: TGTGCCAGCACTGAGACATTCCTGTCGTCCGGCAATCAGCCCCAGCATTTT
CDR3 protein: CASTETFLSSGNQPQHF

J gene: TRBJ1-3
CDR3 length: 12
clone size: .
V gene: TRBV5-6
D gene: .
CDR3 DNA: TGTGCCAGCAGCCGCGGGGTGAGCACCATATATTTT
CDR3 protein: CASSRGVSTIYF

J gene: TRBJ2-2
CDR3 length: 14
clone size: .
V gene: TRBV4-3
D gene: .
CDR3 DNA: TGCGCCAGCAGCCAAGATCAGTACACCGGGGAGCTGTTTTTT
CDR3 protein: CASSQDQYTGELFF

J gene: TRBJ2-3
CDR3 length: 20
clone size: once
V gene: TRBV11-2
D gene: TRBD2
CDR3 DNA: TGTGCCAGCAGCTTAGATGTCCCTAGCGGGAGCGGATTAGGCACAGATACGCAGTATTTT
CDR3 protein: CASSLDVPSGSGLGTDTQYF

J gene: TRBJ1-4
CDR3 length: 15
clone size: .
V gene: TRBV6-1
D gene: .
CDR3 DNA: TGTGCCAGCAGTGCAGGGGCTTCAACTAATGAAAAACTGTTTTTT
CDR3 protein: CASSAGASTNEKLFF

J gene: TRBJ1-2
CDR3 length: 11
clone size: .
V gene: TRBV5-6
D gene: .
CDR3 DNA: TGTGCCAGCAGCGATTCGGAGGGCTACACCTTC
CDR3 protein: CASSDSEGYTF

J gene: TRBJ2-3
CDR3 length: 15
clone size: .
V gene: TRBV7-9
D gene: TRBD2
CDR3 DNA: TGTGCCAGCAGCTTTTCACTAGCGGGAGAAGATACGCAGTATTTT
CDR3 protein: CASSFSLAGEDTQYF

J gene: TRBJ2-1
CDR3 length: 13
clone size: .
V gene: TRBV11-2
D gene: TRBD2
CDR3 DNA: TGTGCCAGCAGCGGGGGGGGCTACAATGAGCAGTTCTTC
CDR3 protein: CASSGGGYNEQFF

J gene: TRBJ1-2
CDR3 length: 16
clone size: .
V gene: TRBV10-3
D gene: TRBD1
CDR3 DNA: TGTGCCATCAGTGGGGGGACAGATCCGGGGTTACGTGGCTACACCTTC
CDR3 protein: CAISGGTDPGLRGYTF

J gene: TRBJ1-5
CDR3 length: 15
clone size: few
V gene: TRBV2
D gene: .
CDR3 DNA: TGTGCCAGCAGGAACCCTCAGGGAAGCAATCAGCCCCAGCATTTT
CDR3 protein: CASRNPQGSNQPQHF

J gene: TRBJ2-7
CDR3 length: 18
clone size: .
V gene: TRBV7-8
D gene: .
CDR3 DNA: TGTGCCAGCAGCTTACCCAGTCTTATTACTAGTGGTCCGTACGAGCAGTACTTC
CDR3 protein: CASSLPSLITSGPYEQYF

J gene: TRBJ1-5
CDR3 length: 13
clone size: .
V gene: TRBV7-9
D gene: .
CDR3 DNA: TGTGCCAGCAGCTTTAATAGCAATCAGCCCCAGCATTTT
CDR3 protein: CASSFNSNQPQHF

J gene: TRBJ1-2
CDR3 length: 13
clone size: .
V gene: TRBV5-1
D gene: TRBD1
CDR3 DNA: TGCGCCAGCAGCACGGGACAGGGGAATCGCTACACCTTC
CDR3 protein: CASSTGQGNRYTF

J gene: TRBJ2-5
CDR3 length: 13
clone size: .
V gene: TRBV6-5
D gene: .
CDR3 DNA: TGTGCCAGCAGTTACTCCCCCCAAGAGACCCAGTACTTC
CDR3 protein: CASSYSPQETQYF

J gene: TRBJ2-5
CDR3 length: 13
clone size: .
V gene: TRBV5-1
D gene: .
CDR3 DNA: TGCGCCAGCAGCTTGGGCATCACAGAGACCCAGTACTTC
CDR3 protein: CASSLGITETQYF

J gene: TRBJ2-7
CDR3 length: 19
clone size: once
V gene: TRBV4-1
D gene: .
CDR3 DNA: TGCGCCAGCAGCCAAGTTAAAGGCACAGGGATTCTTTTATCGGGGGAGCAGTACTTC
CDR3 protein: CASSQVKGTGILLSGEQYF

J gene: TRBJ1-5
CDR3 length: 14
clone size: .
V gene: TRBV7-9
D gene: .
CDR3 DNA: TGTGCCAGCAGCCCGGGAGAGGGTAATCAGCCCCAGCATTTT
CDR3 protein: CASSPGEGNQPQHF

J gene: TRBJ1-1
CDR3 length: 14
clone size: .
V gene: TRBV6-1
D gene: .
CDR3 DNA: TGTGCCAGCAGTGAGTCAACAGGGTATACTGAAGCTTTCTTT
CDR3 protein: CASSESTGYTEAFF

J gene: TRBJ2-3
CDR3 length: 15
clone size: .
V gene: TRBV5-6
D gene: .
CDR3 DNA: TGTGCCAGCAGCTTGGTCCATTCTAGCACAGATACGCAGTATTTT
CDR3 protein: CASSLVHSSTDTQYF

J gene: TRBJ1-1
CDR3 length: 14
clone size: .
V gene: TRBV10-3
D gene: .
CDR3 DNA: TGTGCCATCAGTGAGGGACAGCTGAACACTGAAGCTTTCTTT
CDR3 protein: CAISEGQLNTEAFF

J gene: TRBJ1-3
CDR3 length: 16
clone size: .
V gene: TRBV5-6
D gene: .
CDR3 DNA: TGTGCCAGCCCCCGAAAGGGGGTGAGCTCTGGAAACACCATATATTTT
CDR3 protein: CASPRKGVSSGNTIYF

J gene: TRBJ1-2
CDR3 length: 13
clone size: .
V gene: TRBV15
D gene: .
CDR3 DNA: TGTGCCACCAGCCAGGGGCTTCGAGATGGCTACACCTTC
CDR3 protein: CATSQGLRDGYTF